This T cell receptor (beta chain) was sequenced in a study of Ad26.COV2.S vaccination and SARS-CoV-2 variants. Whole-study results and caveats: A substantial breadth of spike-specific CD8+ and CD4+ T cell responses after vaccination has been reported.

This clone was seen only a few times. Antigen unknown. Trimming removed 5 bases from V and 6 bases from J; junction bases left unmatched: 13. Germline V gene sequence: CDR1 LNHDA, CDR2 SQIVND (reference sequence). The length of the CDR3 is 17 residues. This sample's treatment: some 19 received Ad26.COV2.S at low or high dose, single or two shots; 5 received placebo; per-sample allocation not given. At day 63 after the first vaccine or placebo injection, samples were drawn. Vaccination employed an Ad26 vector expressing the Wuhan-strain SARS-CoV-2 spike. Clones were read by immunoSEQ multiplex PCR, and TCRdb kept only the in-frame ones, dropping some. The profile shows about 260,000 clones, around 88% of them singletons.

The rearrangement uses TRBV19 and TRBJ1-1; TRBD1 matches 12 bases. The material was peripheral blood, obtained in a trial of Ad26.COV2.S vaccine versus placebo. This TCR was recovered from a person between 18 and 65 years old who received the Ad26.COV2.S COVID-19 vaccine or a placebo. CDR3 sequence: CASSFPGTGGVRAEAFF. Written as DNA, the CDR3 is TGTGCCAGTAGTTTCCCCGGGACAGGGGGCGTAAGGGCTGAAGCTTTCTTT.